This T cell receptor (beta chain) was captured in a study of blood T cells in healthy people across ages. Study-wide results and caveats: No conclusive comparison of naive versus antigen-experienced cells was possible with unsorted PBMCs.

A sample-barcoded 5' primer and a J-beta primer mix were used in a second PCR of about 7 to 11 cycles. TCRdb used MiXCR to reprocess the 5' RACE reads, holding one entry per CDR3 protein. The data hold about 680,000 distinct CDR3 sequences, with approximately 50% observed a single time. For this clonotype: Its antigen remains unknown.

Sample donors were healthy Caucasian individuals that came from Russia, aged 6 to 90. Samples each had at least 6 micrograms of total RNA extracted. CDR3 size: 14 residues. In germline, CDR1 is MRHNA, CDR2 SNTAGT. The junction had 8 bases not matched to a gene; V was cut back by 6 bases and J by 11 bases. Material: blood. This receptor was obtained from a woman aged 55 to 70 in good health. This rearrangement joins TRBV6-4 to TRBJ1-6; 9 bases are a match to TRBD1. CDR3 in DNA: TGTGCCAGCAGCGCCACAGGGGGCAAGACACCCCTCCACTTT. It encodes CASSATGGKTPLHF.